This T cell receptor beta chain stems from a study of T cell changes during pregnancy in multiple sclerosis (dated by TCRdb to between 2018 and 2020). Concerning the study at large: In women with multiple sclerosis, the researchers looked at how the T cell repertoire shifted as pregnancy progressed.

Libraries were prepared through the immunoSEQ multiplex PCR assay. TCRdb took this table from immuneACCESS and kept in-frame rearrangements with V and J called. Such tables lack part of the clones; where checked against another copy, unresolved V genes explain under half of the gap, and the rest is unexplained. Across this sample there are around 51,000 clones, with under 95% seen only once. About 0.6% of the sample is in the top ten clones. CDR1 and CDR2 are read off the germline V gene as SGDLS and YYNGEE. The CDR3 covers 16 residues, taking in both the cysteine and the phenylalanine. The DNA shown is the 48-base CDR3, in frame from base 1. The junction carries 17 bases between V and J, which are trimmed by 0 bases and 5 bases respectively. In regard to this clone: There is no known antigen for this receptor. Base quality data are lacking; no much larger clone is found one base away.

Here the sequenced sample was CD4+ T cells from peripheral blood mononuclear cells, taken in the second trimester of pregnancy. In this chain, TRBV9 is recombined with TRBJ1-1; perhaps TRBD1 is the D gene, with 6 bases matching. The clonotype was recovered from a female donor with multiple sclerosis, enrolled in a pregnancy study. The CDR3 region has the sequence CASSVAAGVRGTEAFF. Read as DNA, the sequence is TGTGCCAGCAGCGTAGCCGCAGGGGTACGAGGTACTGAAGCTTTCTTT.